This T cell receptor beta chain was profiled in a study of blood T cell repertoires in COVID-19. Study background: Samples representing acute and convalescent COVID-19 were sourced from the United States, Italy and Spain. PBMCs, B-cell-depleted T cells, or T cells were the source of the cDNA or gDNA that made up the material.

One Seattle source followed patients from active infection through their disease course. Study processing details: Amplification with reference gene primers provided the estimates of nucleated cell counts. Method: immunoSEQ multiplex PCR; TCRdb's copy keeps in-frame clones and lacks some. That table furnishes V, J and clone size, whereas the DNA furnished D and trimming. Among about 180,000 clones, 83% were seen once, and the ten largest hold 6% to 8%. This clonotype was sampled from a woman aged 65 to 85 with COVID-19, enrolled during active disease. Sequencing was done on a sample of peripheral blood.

CDR3 nucleotide sequence: TGTGCCAGCAGCTTGTTAGGACAGGGGGCGGGGGCTGAAGCTTTCTTT. Translating it yields CASSLLGQGAGAEAFF. V and J are TRBV5-4 and TRBJ1-1; 11 nucleotides match TRBD1. Trimming cost V 1 base and J 6 bases; bases outside gene matches: 8. Per germline, CDR1 SGHNT and CDR2 YYREEE (reference sequence). The CDR3 consists of 16 residues.